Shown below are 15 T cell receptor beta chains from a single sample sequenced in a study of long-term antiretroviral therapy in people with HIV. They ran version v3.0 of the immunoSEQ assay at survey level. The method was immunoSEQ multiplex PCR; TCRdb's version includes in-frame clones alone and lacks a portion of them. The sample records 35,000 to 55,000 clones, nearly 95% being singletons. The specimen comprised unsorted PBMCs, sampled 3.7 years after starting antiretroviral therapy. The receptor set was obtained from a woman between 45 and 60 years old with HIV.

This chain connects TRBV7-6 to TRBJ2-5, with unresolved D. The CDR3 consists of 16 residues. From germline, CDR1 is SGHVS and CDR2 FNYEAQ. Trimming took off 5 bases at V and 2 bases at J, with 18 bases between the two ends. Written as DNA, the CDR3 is TGTGCCAGCAGCGAGCAACCGGGCCCCCAACAAGAGACCCAGTACTTC. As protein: CASSEQPGPQQETQYF.

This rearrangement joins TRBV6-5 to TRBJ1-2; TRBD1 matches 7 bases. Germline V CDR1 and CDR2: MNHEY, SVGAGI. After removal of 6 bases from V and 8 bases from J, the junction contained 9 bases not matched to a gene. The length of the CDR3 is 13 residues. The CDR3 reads CASRSTGIGGYTF. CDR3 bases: TGTGCCAGCAGATCGACAGGGATCGGCGGCTACACCTTC.

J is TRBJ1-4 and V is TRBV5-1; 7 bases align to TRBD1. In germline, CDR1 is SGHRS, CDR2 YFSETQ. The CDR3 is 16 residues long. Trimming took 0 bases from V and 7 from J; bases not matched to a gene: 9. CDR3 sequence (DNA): TGCGCCAGCAGCTTGGGACAGGGACAGTATTTTGAAAAACTGTTTTTT. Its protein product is CASSLGQGQYFEKLFF. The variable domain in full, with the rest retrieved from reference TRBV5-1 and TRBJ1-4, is KAGVTQTPRYLIKTRGQQVTLSCSPISGHRSVSWYQQTPGQGLQFLFEYFSETQRNKGNFPGRFSGRQFSNSRSEMNVSTLELGDSALYLCASSLGQGQYFEKLFFGSGTQLSVL.

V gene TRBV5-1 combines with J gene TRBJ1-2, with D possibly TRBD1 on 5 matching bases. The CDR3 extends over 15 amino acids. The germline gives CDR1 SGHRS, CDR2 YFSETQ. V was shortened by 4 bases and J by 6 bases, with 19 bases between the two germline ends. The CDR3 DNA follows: TGCGCCAGCAGCCTACGAGGGGAGGGAGCGGATGGCTACACCTTC. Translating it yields CASSLRGEGADGYTF.

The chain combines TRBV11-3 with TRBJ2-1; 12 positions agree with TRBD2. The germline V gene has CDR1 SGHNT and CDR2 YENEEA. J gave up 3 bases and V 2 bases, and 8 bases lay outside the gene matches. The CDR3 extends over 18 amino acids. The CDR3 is CASSLSATSGGFYNEQFF. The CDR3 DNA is TGTGCCAGCAGCTTATCCGCAACTAGCGGGGGGTTCTACAATGAGCAGTTCTTC.

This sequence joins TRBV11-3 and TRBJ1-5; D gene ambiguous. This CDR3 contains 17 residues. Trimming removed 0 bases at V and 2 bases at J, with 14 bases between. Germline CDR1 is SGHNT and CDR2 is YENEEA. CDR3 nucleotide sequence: TGTGCCAGCAGCTTAGACAGGAGAGAGGTATGCAATCAGCCCCAGCATTTT. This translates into CASSLDRREVCNQPQHF.

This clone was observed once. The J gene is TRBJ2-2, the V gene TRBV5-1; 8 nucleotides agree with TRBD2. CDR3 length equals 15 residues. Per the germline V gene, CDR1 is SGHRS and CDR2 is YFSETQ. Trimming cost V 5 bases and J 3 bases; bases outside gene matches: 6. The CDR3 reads CASSSVRGDTGELFF. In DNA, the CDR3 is TGCGCCAGCAGTTCGGTGCGGGGGGACACCGGGGAGCTGTTTTTT.

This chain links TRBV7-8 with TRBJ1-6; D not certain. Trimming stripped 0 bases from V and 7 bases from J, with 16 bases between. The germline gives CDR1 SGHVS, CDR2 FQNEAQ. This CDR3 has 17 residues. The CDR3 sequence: CASSLARILVTNSPLHF. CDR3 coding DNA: TGTGCCAGCAGCTTAGCCCGAATTTTAGTAACCAATTCACCCCTCCACTTT.

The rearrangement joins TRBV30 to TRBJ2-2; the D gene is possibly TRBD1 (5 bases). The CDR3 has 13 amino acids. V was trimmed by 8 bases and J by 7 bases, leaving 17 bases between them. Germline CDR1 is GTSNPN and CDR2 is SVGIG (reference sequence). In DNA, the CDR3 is TGTGCCGGCCGAAGGGGATTTGACGGGGAGCTGTTTTTT. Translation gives CAGRRGFDGELFF. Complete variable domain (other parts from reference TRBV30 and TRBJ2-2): SQTIHQWPATLVQPVGSPLSLECTVEGTSNPNLYWYRQAAGRGLQLLFYSVGIGQISSEVPQNLSASRPQDRQFILSSKKLLLSDSGFYLCAGRRGFDGELFFGEGSRLTVL.

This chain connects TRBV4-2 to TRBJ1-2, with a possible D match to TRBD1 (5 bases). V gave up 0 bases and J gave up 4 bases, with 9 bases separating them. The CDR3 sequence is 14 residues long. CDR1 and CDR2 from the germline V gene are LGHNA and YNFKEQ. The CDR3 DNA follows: TGTGCCAGCAGCCAAGATGGGGGTTCCTATGGCTACACCTTC. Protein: CASSQDGGSYGYTF.

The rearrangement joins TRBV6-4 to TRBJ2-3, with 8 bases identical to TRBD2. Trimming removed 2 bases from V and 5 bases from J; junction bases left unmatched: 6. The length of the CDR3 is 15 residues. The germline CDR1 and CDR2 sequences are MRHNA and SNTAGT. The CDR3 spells CASSDGRTSLDTQYF. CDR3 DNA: TGTGCCAGCAGTGACGGGAGGACTAGCCTAGATACGCAGTATTTT.

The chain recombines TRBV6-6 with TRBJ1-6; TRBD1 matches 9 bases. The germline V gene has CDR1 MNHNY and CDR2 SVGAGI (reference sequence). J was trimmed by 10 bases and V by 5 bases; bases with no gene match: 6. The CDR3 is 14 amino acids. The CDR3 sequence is CASSPGQGWSPLHF. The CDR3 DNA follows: TGTGCCAGCAGTCCCGGACAGGGGTGGTCACCCCTCCACTTT.

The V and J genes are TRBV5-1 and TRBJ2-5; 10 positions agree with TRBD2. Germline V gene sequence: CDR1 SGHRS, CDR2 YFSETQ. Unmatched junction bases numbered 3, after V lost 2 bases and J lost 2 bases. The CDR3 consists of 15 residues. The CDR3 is CASSFSGGRQETQYF. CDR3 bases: TGCGCCAGCAGCTTTAGCGGGGGGCGGCAAGAGACCCAGTACTTC.

The CDR3 reads CASSARTGGADYGYTF. CDR3 DNA: TGCGCCAGCAGCGCAAGAACCGGCGGAGCGGATTATGGCTACACCTTC. The chain uses TRBV4-1 and TRBJ1-2; no firm D call. CDR1 and CDR2 from the germline V gene are MGHRA and YSYEKL. The V end was cut by 5 bases, the J end by 5 bases, with 21 bases between. The length of the CDR3 is 16 residues.

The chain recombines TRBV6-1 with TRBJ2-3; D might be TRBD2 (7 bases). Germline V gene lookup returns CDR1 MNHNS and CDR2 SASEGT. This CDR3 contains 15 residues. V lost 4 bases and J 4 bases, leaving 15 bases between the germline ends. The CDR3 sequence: CASSVLRGAADTQYF. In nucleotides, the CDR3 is TGTGCCAGCAGTGTTTTACGGGGGGCGGCAGATACGCAGTATTTT.